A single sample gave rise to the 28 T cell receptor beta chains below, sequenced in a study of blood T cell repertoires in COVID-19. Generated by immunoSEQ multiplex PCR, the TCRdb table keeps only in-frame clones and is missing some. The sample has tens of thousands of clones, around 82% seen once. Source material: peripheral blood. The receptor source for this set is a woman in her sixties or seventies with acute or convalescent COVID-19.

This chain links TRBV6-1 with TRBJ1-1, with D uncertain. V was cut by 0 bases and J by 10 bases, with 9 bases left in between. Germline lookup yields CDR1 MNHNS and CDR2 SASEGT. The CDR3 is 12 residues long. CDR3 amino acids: CASSEAPSSAFF. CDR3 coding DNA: TGTGCCAGCAGTGAAGCGCCCAGTTCAGCTTTCTTT.

Here the CDR3 reads CAWSPEGSGNQPQHF. CDR3 in DNA: TGTGCCTGGAGCCCAGAGGGTAGCGGCAATCAGCCCCAGCATTTT. The J gene is TRBJ1-5, the V gene TRBV30; D is unclear. The CDR3 loop spans 15 amino acids. Germline lookup yields CDR1 GTSNPN and CDR2 SVGIG (reference sequence). Trimming took 3 bases from V and 2 from J, leaving 14 bases between them.

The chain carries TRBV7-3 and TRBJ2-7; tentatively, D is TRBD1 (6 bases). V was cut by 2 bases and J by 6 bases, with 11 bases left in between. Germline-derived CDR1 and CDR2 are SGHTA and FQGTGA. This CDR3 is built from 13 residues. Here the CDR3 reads CASSLLQGSEQYF. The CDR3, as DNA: TGTGCCAGCAGCTTATTACAGGGCTCCGAGCAGTACTTC.

This chain's CDR3 is CATSRHRGRNQPQHF. CDR3 DNA sequence: TGTGCCACCAGCAGACACAGGGGGAGGAATCAGCCCCAGCATTTT. This rearrangement joins TRBV15 to TRBJ1-5, with TRBD1 matching 8 bases. The V segment lost 2 bases and the J segment 4 bases; nucleotides outside the gene matches: 4. The CDR3 covers 15 residues. The V gene's germline CDR1 is LNHNV and CDR2 YYDKDF (reference sequence).

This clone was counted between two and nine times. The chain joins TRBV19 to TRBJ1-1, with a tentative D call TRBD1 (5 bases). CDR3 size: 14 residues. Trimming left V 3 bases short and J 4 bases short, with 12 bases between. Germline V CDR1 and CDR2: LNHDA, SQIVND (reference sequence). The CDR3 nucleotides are TGTGCCAGTAGTATCGGAGGGGTCGGCACTGAAGCTTTCTTT. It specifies CASSIGGVGTEAFF.

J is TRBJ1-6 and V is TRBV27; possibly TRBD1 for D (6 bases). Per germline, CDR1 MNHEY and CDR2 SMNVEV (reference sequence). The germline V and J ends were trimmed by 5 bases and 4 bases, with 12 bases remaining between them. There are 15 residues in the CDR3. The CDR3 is CASSAGTTYNSPLHF. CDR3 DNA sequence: TGTGCCAGCAGTGCCGGGACAACTTATAATTCACCCCTCCACTTT.

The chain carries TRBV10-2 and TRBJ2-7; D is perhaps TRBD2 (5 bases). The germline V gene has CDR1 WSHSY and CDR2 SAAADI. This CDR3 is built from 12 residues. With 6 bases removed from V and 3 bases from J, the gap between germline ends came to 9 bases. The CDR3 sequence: CASRGDFYEQYF. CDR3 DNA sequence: TGCGCCAGCAGGGGAGATTTCTACGAGCAGTACTTC.

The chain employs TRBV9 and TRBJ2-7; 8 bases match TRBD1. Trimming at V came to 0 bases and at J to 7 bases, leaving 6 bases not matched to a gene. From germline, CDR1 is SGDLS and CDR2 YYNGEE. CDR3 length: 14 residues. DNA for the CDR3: TGTGCCAGCAGCGTAGCTCCGGACAGGGAAGAGCAGTACTTC. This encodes CASSVAPDREEQYF.

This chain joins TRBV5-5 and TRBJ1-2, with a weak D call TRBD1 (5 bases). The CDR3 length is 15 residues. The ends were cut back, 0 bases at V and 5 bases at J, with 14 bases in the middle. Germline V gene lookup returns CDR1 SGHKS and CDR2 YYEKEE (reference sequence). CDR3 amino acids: CASSLDGRGTYGYTF. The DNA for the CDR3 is TGTGCCAGCAGCTTGGATGGGCGGGGCACTTATGGCTACACCTTC.

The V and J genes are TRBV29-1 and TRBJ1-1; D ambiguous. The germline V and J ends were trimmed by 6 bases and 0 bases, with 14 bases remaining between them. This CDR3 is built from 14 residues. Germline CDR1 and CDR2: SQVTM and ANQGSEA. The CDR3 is CSVLKSSMNTEAFF. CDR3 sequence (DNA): TGCAGCGTCCTAAAGTCGTCAATGAACACTGAAGCTTTCTTT.

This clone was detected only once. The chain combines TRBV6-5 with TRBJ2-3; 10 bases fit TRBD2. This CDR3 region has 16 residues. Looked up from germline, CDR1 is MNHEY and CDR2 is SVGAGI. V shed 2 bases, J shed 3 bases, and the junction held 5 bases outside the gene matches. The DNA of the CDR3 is TGTGCCAGCAGTTACACACTAGCGGGGTTTACAGATACGCAGTATTTT. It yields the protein CASSYTLAGFTDTQYF.

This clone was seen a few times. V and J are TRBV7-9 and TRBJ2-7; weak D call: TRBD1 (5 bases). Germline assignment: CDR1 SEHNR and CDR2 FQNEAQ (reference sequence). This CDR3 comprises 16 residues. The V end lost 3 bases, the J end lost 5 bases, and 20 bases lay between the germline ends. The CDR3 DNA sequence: TGTGCCAGCAGCTTTAGGCGCGGCGACAGTTCAAACGAGCAGTACTTC. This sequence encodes CASSFRRGDSSNEQYF.

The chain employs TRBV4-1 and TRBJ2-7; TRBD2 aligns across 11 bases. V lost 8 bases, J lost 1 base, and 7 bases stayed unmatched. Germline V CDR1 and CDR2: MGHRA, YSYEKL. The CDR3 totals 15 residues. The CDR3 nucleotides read TGCGCCAGCGGGGGACTAGCGGACTTGTCCTACGAGCAGTACTTC. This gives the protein CASGGLADLSYEQYF.

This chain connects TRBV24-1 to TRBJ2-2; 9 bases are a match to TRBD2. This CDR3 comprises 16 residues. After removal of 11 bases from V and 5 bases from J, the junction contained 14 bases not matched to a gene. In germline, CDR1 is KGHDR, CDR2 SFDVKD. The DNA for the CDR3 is TGTGCCAGTCGGGGCCATGGAGCGGGAGGTACCGGGGAGCTGTTTTTT. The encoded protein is CASRGHGAGGTGELFF.

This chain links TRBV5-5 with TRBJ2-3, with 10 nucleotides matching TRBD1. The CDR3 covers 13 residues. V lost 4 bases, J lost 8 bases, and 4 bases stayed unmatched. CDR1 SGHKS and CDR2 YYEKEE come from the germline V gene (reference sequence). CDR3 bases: TGTGCCAGCAGCGCCGGACAGGGGGGTACGCAGTATTTT. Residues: CASSAGQGGTQYF.

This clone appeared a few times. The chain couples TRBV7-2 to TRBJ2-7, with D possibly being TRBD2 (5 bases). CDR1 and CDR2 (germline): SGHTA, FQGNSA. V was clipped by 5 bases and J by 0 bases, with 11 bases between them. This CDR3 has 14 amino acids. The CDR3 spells CASSPGGSSYEQYF. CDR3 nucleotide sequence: TGTGCCAGCAGCCCCGGAGGTAGCTCCTACGAGCAGTACTTC.

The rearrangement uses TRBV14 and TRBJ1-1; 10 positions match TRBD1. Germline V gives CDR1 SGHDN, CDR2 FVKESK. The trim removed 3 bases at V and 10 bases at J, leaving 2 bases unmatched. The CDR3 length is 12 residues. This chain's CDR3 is CASSQGQGRAFF. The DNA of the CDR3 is TGTGCCAGCAGCCAGGGACAGGGGCGAGCTTTCTTT.

CDR3 DNA: TGTGCCAGCAGTTACCTGGCCTCAAACTATGGCTACACCTTC. Translated: CASSYLASNYGYTF. The chain recombines TRBV6-2 or TRBV6-3 with TRBJ1-2; D not resolved. The length of the CDR3 is 14 residues. Deletions cut 2 bases from V and 2 bases from J, with 9 bases between. CDR1 MNHEY and CDR2 SVGEGT come from the germline V gene.

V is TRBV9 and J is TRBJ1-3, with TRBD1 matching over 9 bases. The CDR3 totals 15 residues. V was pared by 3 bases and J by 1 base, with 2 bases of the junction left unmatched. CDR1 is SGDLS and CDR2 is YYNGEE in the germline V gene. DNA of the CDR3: TGTGCCAGCAGCGCCGGGACAGGGTCTGGAAACACCATATATTTT. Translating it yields CASSAGTGSGNTIYF.

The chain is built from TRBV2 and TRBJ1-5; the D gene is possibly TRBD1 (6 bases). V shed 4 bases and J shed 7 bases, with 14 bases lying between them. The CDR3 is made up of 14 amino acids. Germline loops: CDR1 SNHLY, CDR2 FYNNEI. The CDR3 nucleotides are TGTGCCAGCAGTGCTATACAGGGAAGACAGCCCCAGCATTTT. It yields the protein CASSAIQGRQPQHF.

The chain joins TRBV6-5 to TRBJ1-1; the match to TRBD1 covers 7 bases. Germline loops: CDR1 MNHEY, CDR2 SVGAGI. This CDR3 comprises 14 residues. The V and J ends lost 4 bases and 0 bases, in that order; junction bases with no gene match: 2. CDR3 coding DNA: TGTGCCAGCAGTTTAGACAGGGTGAACACTGAAGCTTTCTTT. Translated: CASSLDRVNTEAFF.

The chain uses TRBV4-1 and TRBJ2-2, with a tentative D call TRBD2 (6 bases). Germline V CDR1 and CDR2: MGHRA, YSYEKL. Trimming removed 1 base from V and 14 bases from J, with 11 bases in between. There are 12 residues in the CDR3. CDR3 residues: CASSQVGGNLFF. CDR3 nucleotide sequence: TGCGCCAGCAGCCAAGTCGGCGGGAATCTGTTTTTT.

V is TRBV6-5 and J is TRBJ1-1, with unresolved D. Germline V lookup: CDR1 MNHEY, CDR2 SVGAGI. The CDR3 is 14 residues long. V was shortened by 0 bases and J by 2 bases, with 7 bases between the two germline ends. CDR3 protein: CASSYSVQNTEAFF. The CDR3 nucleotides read TGTGCCAGCAGTTACTCTGTACAAAACACTGAAGCTTTCTTT.

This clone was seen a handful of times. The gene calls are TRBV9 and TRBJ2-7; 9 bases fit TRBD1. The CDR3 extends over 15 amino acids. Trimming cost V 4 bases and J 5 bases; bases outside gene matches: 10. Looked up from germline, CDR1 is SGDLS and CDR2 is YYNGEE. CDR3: CASSKGQGPEHEQYF. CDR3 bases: TGTGCCAGCAGCAAGGGACAGGGACCTGAGCACGAGCAGTACTTC.

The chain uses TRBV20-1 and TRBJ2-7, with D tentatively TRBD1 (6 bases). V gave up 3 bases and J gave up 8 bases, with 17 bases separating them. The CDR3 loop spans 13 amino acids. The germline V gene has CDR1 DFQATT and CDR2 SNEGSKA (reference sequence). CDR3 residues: CSASSGTPVKQYF. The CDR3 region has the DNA TGCAGTGCTAGTTCGGGGACACCTGTCAAGCAGTACTTC.

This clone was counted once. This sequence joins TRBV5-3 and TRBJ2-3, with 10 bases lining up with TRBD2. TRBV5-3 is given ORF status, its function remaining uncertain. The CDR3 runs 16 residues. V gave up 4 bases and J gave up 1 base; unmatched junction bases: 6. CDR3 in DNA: TGTGCCAGAAGCCCACTCGGACTAGCGGGCACAGATACGCAGTATTTT. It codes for CARSPLGLAGTDTQYF.

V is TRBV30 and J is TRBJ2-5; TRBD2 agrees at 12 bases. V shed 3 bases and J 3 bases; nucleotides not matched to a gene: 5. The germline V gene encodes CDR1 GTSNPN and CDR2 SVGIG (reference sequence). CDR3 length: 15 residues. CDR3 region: CAWREGLAGKETQYF. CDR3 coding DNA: TGTGCCTGGAGGGAAGGACTAGCGGGAAAAGAGACCCAGTACTTC.

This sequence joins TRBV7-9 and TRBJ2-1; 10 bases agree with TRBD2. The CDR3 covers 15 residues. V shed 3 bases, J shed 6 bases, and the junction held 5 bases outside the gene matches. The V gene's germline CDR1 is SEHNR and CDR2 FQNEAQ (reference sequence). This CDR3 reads CASSFHIAGGNEQFF. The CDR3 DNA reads TGTGCCAGCAGCTTTCATATAGCGGGGGGCAATGAGCAGTTCTTC.